This T cell receptor beta chain emerged from a study of T cells after yellow fever vaccination. Looking at the study overall: SMART-Seq v4 Ultra Low Input prepared libraries from low-cell fractions. General observations from the study: In post-booster samples, most primary-vaccination clones reappeared (about 95% CD4, 88% CD8). Highly abundant clonotypes carried over from the bulk population could end up in FACS-sorted repertoires as contaminants.

They built TCR cDNA with 5'RACE template switching, a step that put in a universal primer site and UMIs. One entry per CDR3 protein, called by TCRdb with MiXCR from the 5' RACE reads. The data contain some 560,000 distinct CDR3 sequences, about a sixth of them singletons. V gave up 2 bases and J gave up 8 bases, with 19 bases separating them. This CDR3 is 16 amino acids long. Germline CDR1 reads MNHNS; CDR2 reads SASEGT. This clonotype was detected a few times. Its antigen is undetermined. The clonotype comes from a young man who received the YFV17D yellow fever vaccine. This rearrangement joins TRBV6-1 to TRBJ2-1, with TRBD1 as a possible D gene (6 bases). The material was PBMCs, obtained about 5 days after the first yellow fever vaccination. The CDR3 bases are TGTGCCAGCAGTGAAATAGGGGGACCACAAGCCGATGAGCAGTTCTTC. As protein: CASSEIGGPQADEQFF.